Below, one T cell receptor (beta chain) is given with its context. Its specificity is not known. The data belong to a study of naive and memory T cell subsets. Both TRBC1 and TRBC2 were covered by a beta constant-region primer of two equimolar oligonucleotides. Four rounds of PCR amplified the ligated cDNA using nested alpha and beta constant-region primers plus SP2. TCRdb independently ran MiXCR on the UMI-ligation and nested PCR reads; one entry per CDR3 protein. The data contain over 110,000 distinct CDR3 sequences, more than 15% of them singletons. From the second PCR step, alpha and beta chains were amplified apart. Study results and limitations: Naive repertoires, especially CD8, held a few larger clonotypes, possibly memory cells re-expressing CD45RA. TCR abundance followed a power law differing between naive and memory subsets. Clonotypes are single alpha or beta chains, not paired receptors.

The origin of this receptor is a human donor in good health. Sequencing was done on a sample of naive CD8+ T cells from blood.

CDR3: CASGLFPGRGETQYF. CDR3 nucleotides: TGTGCTAGTGGTTTGTTTCCCGGACGGGGGGAGACCCAGTACTTC. This chain uses TRBV12-5 with TRBJ2-5, with a weak D call TRBD2 (6 bases). Looked up from germline, CDR1 is LGHNT and CDR2 is FRNRAP. The CDR3 covers 15 residues. Trimming removed 2 bases at V and 5 bases at J, with 15 bases between.